These T cell receptor beta chains were read from a single sample in a study of shared T cell receptors in the human thymus. The protocol was immunoSEQ multiplex PCR, while the TCRdb copy is restricted to in-frame clones and leaves out a portion. The sample consists of 640,000 or so clones, 80% to 90% of them appearing once. These data also featured in a second study, about human thymus T cells.

The material sequenced was thymocytes. These receptors were obtained from a boy in the first two years of life with a congenital heart defect. The CDR3 runs from the conserved cysteine through the conserved F or W. A D gene is named only where the DNA matches it firmly. The size field is filled for only some rows; it gives once, few, many or a size class.

v_gene	abundance	d_gene	j_gene	CDR3nt	CDR3aa
TRBV7-9	.	.	TRBJ2-2	TGTGCCAGCAGCTTCCGGAGAGGAACCGGGGAGCTGTTTTTT	CASSFRRGTGELFF
TRBV4-1	.	.	TRBJ1-1	TGCGCCAGCAGTGCAACCTTCGGGAACACTGAAGCTTTCTTT	CASSATFGNTEAFF
TRBV6-5	.	.	TRBJ2-5	TGTGCCAGGGCCCAAGAGACCCAGTACTTC	CARAQETQYF
TRBV7-2	once	TRBD2	TRBJ2-7	TGTGCCAGCAGCATCAGACCGGGACTAGCGGGAGATGGCGAGCAGTACTTC	CASSIRPGLAGDGEQYF
TRBV14	.	.	TRBJ2-3	TGTGCCAGCAGCCAAGGAGGTTTCAGCTCCGACACGCAGTATTTT	CASSQGGFSSDTQYF
TRBV7-6	.	TRBD1	TRBJ2-7	TGTGCCAGCAGCACCCGGACAGGAAATTCCTACGAGCAGTACTTC	CASSTRTGNSYEQYF
TRBV7-4	.	TRBD2	TRBJ2-1	TGTGCCAGCTCCCCGCTAGCGGGGGGATACAATGAGCAGTTCTTC	CASSPLAGGYNEQFF
TRBV6-6	.	.	TRBJ1-5	TGTGCCAGGCGGGGTACAGCATATAGCAATCAGCCCCAGCATTTT	CARRGTAYSNQPQHF
TRBV5-6	.	TRBD1	TRBJ1-5	TGTGCCAGCCTAACGCCGGGACAGCTAGATCAGCCCCAGCATTTT	CASLTPGQLDQPQHF
TRBV4-3	.	.	TRBJ1-5	TGCGCCAGCAGCCAAGGGAGGGGACCCGAGAAAGATCAGCCCCAGCATTTT	CASSQGRGPEKDQPQHF
TRBV6-5	.	TRBD2	TRBJ2-5	TGTGCCAGCAGTTCCCGGGGGGGCGTTGAGACCCAGTACTTC	CASSSRGGVETQYF
TRBV28	.	TRBD2	TRBJ2-7	TGTGCCAGCAGTTTCCTCCGGGAGGGTACTAGCTTCCACGAGCAGTACTTC	CASSFLREGTSFHEQYF
TRBV29-1	.	.	TRBJ2-2	TGCAGCGTTGTTTGGGTGCGGAGGGGCCAAACCGGGGAGCTGTTTTTT	CSVVWVRRGQTGELFF
TRBV7-2	.	TRBD1	TRBJ1-1	TGTGCCAGCAGCTTAGGTCTCCAGGGGGCTTACACTGAAGCTTTCTTT	CASSLGLQGAYTEAFF
TRBV2	once	TRBD1	TRBJ2-1	TGTGCCAGCATGAAGGGCTGGGACAGGGGGTCCTACAATGAGCAGTTCTTC	CASMKGWDRGSYNEQFF
TRBV6-6	once	.	TRBJ1-2	TGTGCCAGCAGTTACCAGGTTGTAAGCTATGGCTACACCTTC	CASSYQVVSYGYTF
TRBV5-6	.	.	TRBJ1-1	TGTGCCAGCAGCATAACCAGGGCAATGAACACTGAAGCTTTCTTT	CASSITRAMNTEAFF
TRBV18	.	.	TRBJ1-1	TGTGCCAGCTCACCGACAACAGGCTTAGAAGCTTTCTTT	CASSPTTGLEAFF
TRBV29-1	.	TRBD2	TRBJ2-1	TGCAGCGTTGAAGTTGATAGCGGGAGGGCCGGTAGCTCCTACAATGAGCAGTTCTTC	CSVEVDSGRAGSSYNEQFF
TRBV4-1	.	TRBD2	TRBJ2-7	TGCGCCAGCAGCCAGGGACTAGCGGGCTCCTACGAGCAGTACTTC	CASSQGLAGSYEQYF
TRBV9	.	.	TRBJ2-2	TGTGCCAGCAGCGTAGTCGTCGGGGAGCTGTTTTTT	CASSVVVGELFF
TRBV6-1	.	TRBD1	TRBJ2-3	TGTGCCAGCAGTGGACAGGGGGCCACAGATACGCAGTATTTT	CASSGQGATDTQYF
TRBV4-3	.	TRBD1	TRBJ1-2	TGCGCCAGCAGCCAAGGGCCGGGTAGGACAGGGGATGGCTACACCTTC	CASSQGPGRTGDGYTF
TRBV6-5	.	.	TRBJ1-5	TGTGCCAGCAGTTACCAAAGGGAGAATCAGCCCCAGCATTTT	CASSYQRENQPQHF
TRBV4-3	.	TRBD1	TRBJ1-1	TGCGCCAGCAGCCATAGGACGACCGGGACAGGGGGCGCGCCGCCGACTGAAGCTTTCTTT	CASSHRTTGTGGAPPTEAFF
TRBV2	.	TRBD2	TRBJ2-3	TGTGCCAGCAGGGAAGGACTAGCGGGAGGCCGCGATACGCAGTATTTT	CASREGLAGGRDTQYF
TRBV15	.	.	TRBJ2-7	TGTGCCACCAGCAGAGACCCCCCGATCAGCGAGCAGTACTTC	CATSRDPPISEQYF
TRBV6-1	.	.	TRBJ1-5	TGTGCCAGCAATGGTTCACACCCTAGCAATCAGCCCCAGCATTTT	CASNGSHPSNQPQHF
TRBV5-4	.	TRBD1	TRBJ1-2	TGTGCCAGCAGCTCAAAGGAGGGGGCAGACTATGGCTACACCTTC	CASSSKEGADYGYTF
TRBV5-1	.	.	TRBJ2-7	TGCGCCAGCGGAGAGGGTTTACGGCTGGACGAGCAGTACTTC	CASGEGLRLDEQYF
TRBV28	.	.	TRBJ1-5	TGTGCCAGCAGTTTCTGTAGGGAGGGCAATCAGCCCCAGCATTTT	CASSFCREGNQPQHF
TRBV21-1	.	.	TRBJ2-1	TGTGCCAGCACCCTAAGGGAGAGCTCCTACAATGAGCAGTTCTTC	CASTLRESSYNEQFF
TRBV28	.	.	TRBJ1-3	TGTGCCAGCAGTAAACAGGTTTCAGCTGGAAACACCATATATTTT	CASSKQVSAGNTIYF
TRBV4-3	.	TRBD2	TRBJ2-1	TGCGCCAGCAGCCAAGTTTGGGAGGGCCCCTACAATGAGCAGTTCTTC	CASSQVWEGPYNEQFF